This TCR beta chain was observed in a study of T cells after yellow fever vaccination. The CDR3 is made up of 13 amino acids. From germline, CDR1 is MNHEY and CDR2 SVGAGI. Deletions cut 6 bases from V and 4 bases from J, with 12 bases between. Regarding the study as a whole: When the response was secondary, it was weaker but reached its peak faster, day 5 versus 15.

This clonotype has a handful of counts. Antigen: not known. TCRdb reprocessed the 5' RACE reads with MiXCR, giving one entry per CDR3 protein. The sample includes 100,000 to 150,000 distinct CDR3 sequences, around 9.8% seen only once; the top ten take about two fifths. This clonotype was obtained from a man between 18 and 29 years old who received the YFV17D yellow fever vaccine. The chain carries TRBV6-5 and TRBJ1-2; D possibly corresponds to TRBD1 (5 bases). The sequences come from CD8+ T cells sorted from PBMCs, collected on the day of the yellow fever booster vaccination. The CDR3 region is CASRAQASYGYTF. The CDR3 nucleotides read TGTGCCAGCAGGGCACAGGCAAGCTATGGCTACACCTTC.